Shown below are 16 T cell receptor beta chains from a single sample sequenced in a study of glioma-infiltrating T cells after dendritic cell vaccination. The assay was immunoSEQ multiplex PCR, and TCRdb's table has in-frame clones only and misses some. The table has about 82,000 clones, roughly 90% seen once. Sequences were derived from blood, sampled before dendritic cell vaccination. The receptors here all came from a human donor with glioblastoma.

This clone was seen a few times. The rearrangement uses TRBV6-6 and TRBJ2-7; the match to TRBD1 covers 8 bases. This CDR3 contains 15 residues. With V trimmed by 1 base and J by 2 bases, 4 bases remained unmatched. From germline, CDR1 is MNHNY and CDR2 SVGAGI (reference sequence). The CDR3: CASSYWETGAYEQYF. The CDR3 DNA sequence: TGTGCCAGCAGTTACTGGGAGACAGGGGCCTACGAGCAGTACTTC.

This sequence joins TRBV5-4 and TRBJ2-3; 9 bases agree with TRBD2. Germline CDR1 SGHNT, CDR2 YYREEE (reference sequence). V gave up 5 bases and J gave up 2 bases; unmatched junction bases: 9. This CDR3 is built from 16 residues. This CDR3 is CASSLPRGGVTDTQYF. Written as DNA, the CDR3 is TGTGCCAGCAGTCTTCCGCGGGGGGGCGTCACAGATACGCAGTATTTT.

CDR3 nucleotides: TGTGCCAACCGACTGTGCTCGAACACTGAAGCTTTCTTT. Protein sequence: CANRLCSNTEAFF. The genes are TRBV25-1 and TRBJ1-1; no reliable D call. Germline V gene data show CDR1 as MGHDK and CDR2 as SYGVNS. This CDR3 comprises 13 residues. V gave up 10 bases and J gave up 1 base, with 13 bases separating them.

This chain connects TRBV5-1 to TRBJ2-1, with TRBD1 identical over 9 bases. This CDR3 is built from 15 residues. Germline-derived CDR1 and CDR2 are SGHRS and YFSETQ. V shed 3 bases, J shed 7 bases, and the junction held 8 bases outside the gene matches. The chain's CDR3 is CASSYSGTGLNEQFF. The CDR3 DNA reads as TGCGCCAGCAGCTACTCCGGGACAGGGTTAAATGAGCAGTTCTTC.

Concerning this clone itself: Other DNA sequences of this sample code for an identical CDR3. This chain uses TRBV9 with TRBJ1-6; D gene uncertain. The CDR3 covers 14 residues. The V and J ends lost 2 bases and 7 bases respectively, with 10 bases between them. CDR1 SGDLS and CDR2 YYNGEE come from the germline V gene. The CDR3 reads CASSVDGKNSPLHF. The CDR3 region has the DNA TGTGCCAGCAGCGTCGACGGGAAGAATTCACCCCTCCACTTT.

The chain has TRBV7-9 and TRBJ2-2, with 7 bases that match TRBD1. V trimming: 3 bases; J trimming: 7 bases; junction bases outside the gene matches: 2. Germline lookup yields CDR1 SEHNR and CDR2 FQNEAQ (reference sequence). The CDR3 has 13 residues. The CDR3 region is CASSFQGDGELFF. The CDR3, as DNA: TGTGCCAGCAGCTTTCAGGGGGACGGGGAGCTGTTTTTT.

V is TRBV11-2 and J is TRBJ2-7; tentatively, D is TRBD2 (5 bases). Trimming cost V 7 bases and J 0 bases, with 16 bases left between them. Germline-derived CDR1 and CDR2 are SGHAT and FQNNGV. This CDR3 contains 15 residues. The CDR3 DNA is TGTGCCAGCACCCGGGAACCGATGAGCTCCTACGAGCAGTACTTC. Encoded protein: CASTREPMSSYEQYF.

V gene TRBV6-1 combines with J gene TRBJ1-2; 7 nucleotides line up with TRBD1. The V and J ends lost 3 bases and 6 bases, in that order; junction bases with no gene match: 10. The germline CDR1 and CDR2 sequences are MNHNS and SASEGT. The CDR3 has 15 amino acids. The chain's CDR3 is CASSETTGTENGYTF. Written as DNA, the CDR3 is TGTGCCAGCAGTGAGACAACGGGGACAGAAAATGGCTACACCTTC.

V is TRBV29-1 and J is TRBJ1-2, with D unclear. The CDR3 has 12 residues. CDR1 is SQVTM and CDR2 is ANQGSEA in the germline V gene. V lost 4 bases to trimming and J lost 3 bases, with 9 bases between them. The CDR3 bases are TGCAGCGTTGTGGTCGCGGACTATGGCTACACCTTC. Translation: CSVVVADYGYTF. Full variable domain (rest looked up from reference TRBV29-1 and TRBJ1-2): SAVISQKPSRDICQRGTSLTIQCQVDSQVTMMFWYRQQPGQSLTLIATANQGSEATYESGFVIDKFPISRPNLTFSTLTVSNMSPEDSSIYLCSVVVADYGYTFGSGTRLTVV.

The V gene is TRBV25-1, the J gene TRBJ2-7; D is perhaps TRBD2 (6 bases). V lost 3 bases and J 3 bases, leaving 12 bases between the germline ends. Germline V lookup: CDR1 MGHDK, CDR2 SYGVNS. The CDR3 extends over 14 amino acids. The CDR3 here is CASSDGGIGYEQYF. The CDR3 nucleotides are TGTGCCAGCAGTGATGGGGGGATCGGCTACGAGCAGTACTTC.

The CDR3 DNA sequence: TGTGCCAGCAGCCCCCCCCAGTCACCCCTCCACTTT. As protein: CASSPPQSPLHF. The chain combines TRBV7-9 with TRBJ1-6, with unresolved D. Trimming removed 5 bases from V and 10 bases from J, with 9 bases in between. The germline V gene encodes CDR1 SEHNR and CDR2 FQNEAQ (reference sequence). This CDR3 has 12 residues.

The chain joins TRBV6-5 to TRBJ2-3, with D hard to call. Between the trimmed V and J ends, which lost 0 bases and 8 bases, there was a span of 9 bases. CDR3 length equals 13 residues. Germline loops: CDR1 MNHEY, CDR2 SVGAGI. For the CDR3, the DNA is TGTGCCAGCAGTTACTCGAGGCGTGGTACGCAGTATTTT. This translates into CASSYSRRGTQYF.

The chain combines TRBV4-2 with TRBJ1-6; TRBD1 agrees at 7 bases. The CDR3 is made up of 15 amino acids. The V gene's germline CDR1 is LGHNA and CDR2 YNFKEQ. The V and J ends lost 0 bases and 7 bases, in that order; junction bases with no gene match: 3. The CDR3 protein is CASSQEGTANSPLHF. The CDR3 DNA reads as TGTGCCAGCAGCCAAGAGGGGACAGCCAATTCACCCCTCCACTTT.

The chain links TRBV19 to TRBJ1-3; no definite D call. The CDR3 is 14 amino acids. The germline CDR1 and CDR2 sequences are LNHDA and SQIVND (reference sequence). Trimming stripped 5 bases from V and 0 bases from J, with 8 bases between. CDR3 bases: TGTGCCAGTAGTGACAATTACTCTGGAAACACCATATATTTT. Its protein is CASSDNYSGNTIYF.

The chain has TRBV11-2 and TRBJ2-7, with 10 nucleotides matching TRBD1. The germline gives CDR1 SGHAT, CDR2 FQNNGV. This CDR3 region has 16 residues. V was clipped by 5 bases and J by 6 bases; unmatched bases: 13. The CDR3 loop is CASSAVTGQGGGEQYF. CDR3 sequence (DNA): TGTGCCAGCAGCGCCGTCACCGGACAGGGGGGAGGCGAGCAGTACTTC.

V is TRBV30 and J is TRBJ1-1; D is undetermined. CDR1 GTSNPN and CDR2 SVGIG come from the germline V gene (reference sequence). With 8 bases removed from V and 3 bases from J, the gap between germline ends came to 16 bases. The CDR3 consists of 13 residues. The CDR3 coding sequence is TGTGCCAGACGACGAGGATCGGACACTGAAGCTTTCTTT. Translated, it gives CARRRGSDTEAFF.